This T cell receptor (beta chain) was documented in a study of T cell responses to AZD1222 COVID-19 vaccine. CDR3 length: 15 amino acids. With 5 bases clipped from V and 4 bases from J, the junction kept 3 bases outside the gene matches. CDR1 is MGHRA, CDR2 YSYEKL, per germline. Only in-frame clones appear in the TCRdb table, and some are missing; sequencing was by immunoSEQ multiplex PCR. Among 100,000 to 150,000 clones listed, around 94% were seen once. This clone was recorded once. The chain uses TRBV4-1 and TRBJ1-4; 11 positions agree with TRBD1. The clonotype originates from an adult in good health. The source was peripheral blood, collected on day 0 of AZD1222 vaccination. CDR3 DNA sequence: TGCGCCAGCAGCATGGGGACAGGGGGTAATGAAAAACTGTTTTTT. This translates into CASSMGTGGNEKLFF.